This TCR beta chain is drawn from a study of cytomegalovirus exposure and HLA in healthy donors (dated by TCRdb to about 2017). About the study as a whole: The 670 or so repertoires of the first cohort and the 120 validation repertoires were produced on the same platform, according to a later analysis. To predict cytomegalovirus infection status, the study brought together high-throughput TCR immunosequencing, statistical association of individual TCRs with disease status, and machine learning. In addition to the first cohort of approximately 650 subjects, a separate validation cohort of 100 to 150 different subjects was used. The study was designed to test whether signatures of past pathogen exposure could be identified by cataloging public T cell receptors.

Receptor libraries were prepared by the immunoSEQ multiplex PCR assay. Processing in the source paper ran as follows. A statistical classification framework was built to diagnose cytomegalovirus status from the catalog of TCR beta chain sequences. TCRdb took over this immuneACCESS table, retaining in-frame rearrangements with V and J assigned. Such tables are incomplete; in checked studies, under half of the missing clones stem from an unresolved V gene, and the remainder is unexplained. That table supplies the V and J calls and clone size; D and trimming were determined from the DNA. The sample records about 200,000 clones, around 86% of which are singletons. The ten largest account for roughly 1.5% of the sample. The donors belonged to the validation cohort of 120 subjects, which was separate from the roughly 700-subject first cohort. Results and caveats for the whole study, not just this receptor: According to the authors, the approach could potentially be generalized to other disease states and immunological phenotypes. While some public TCRs were present in many individuals, most TCR sequences turned up only very rarely across donors. A later analysis lacked HLA typing for the validation cohort, so it scored co-occurrence in that cohort across all 110 or so repertoires. In both the original and validation cohorts, the classifier was reported to diagnose cytomegalovirus status with high specificity and sensitivity. A few of the identified cytomegalovirus-associated TCR beta chains were confirmed in vitro to be specific for cytomegalovirus antigens. A later analysis found that TCRs clustered in the first cohort also tended to co-occur in the approximately 120 validation repertoires, with about 94% of cluster scores above 0. The study gave a list of about 150 TCR beta chains associated with cytomegalovirus.

Its CDR3 holds 13 amino acids, cysteine through phenylalanine. CDR3 DNA only is kept here, 39 bases in frame from base 1. CDR1 SNHLY and CDR2 FYNNEI were looked up in the germline V gene. The junction shows trimming of 7 bases on V and 10 bases on J, and the gene matches do not reach 10 bases of it. For this clone: Its recognized antigen is unknown. Within one base of it there is no much larger clone, and no base qualities were kept.

Sequenced material: PBMCs. Recombination connected TRBV2 to TRBJ2-1; the junction holds 7 bases that match TRBD1. The receptor's source is a woman aged 18-29 years in good health and CMV-seronegative. CDR3 sequence: CASTRSNRGEQFF. The bases are TGTGCCAGCACTAGATCAAACAGGGGAGAGCAGTTCTTC.